Below are 32 T cell receptor beta chains sequenced from a single sample in a study of post-analysis software for immune sequencing data. Antigens for these TCRs are unknown. Regarding the study as a whole: The study found TRBV5-6, TRBV5-1 and TRBV20-1 among about five TRBV segments more frequent in patients than controls.

TCR beta libraries were prepared from cDNA with unique molecular identifiers. TCRdb analysed the PCR reads with MiXCR anew, one entry per CDR3 protein. The top ten clones hold approximately 5.4% of a sample with about 540,000 distinct CDR3 sequences, about a third of them seen once. Sequences were obtained from blood. All receptors derive from a girl between 2 and 17 years old with multiple sclerosis.

The gene calls are TRBV24-1 and TRBJ1-2; 8 bases fit TRBD1. CDR1 is KGHDR and CDR2 is SFDVKD in the germline V gene. The CDR3 is 14 residues long. V shed 6 bases and J 6 bases; nucleotides not matched to a gene: 8. CDR3 sequence: CATSRMDRDHGYTF. The CDR3 region has the DNA TGTGCCACCAGTAGAATGGACAGGGACCATGGCTACACCTTC.

This chain joins TRBV20-1 and TRBJ2-5, with 7 bases lining up with TRBD2. Germline CDR1 and CDR2: DFQATT and SNEGSKA (reference sequence). The ends lost 3 bases at V and 2 bases at J; junction bases unmatched: 3. CDR3 length equals 13 residues. CDR3 nucleotides: TGCAGTGCTAGTGGGGGACTACAAGAGACCCAGTACTTC. It translates to CSASGGLQETQYF.

This clonotype was detected a few times. The CDR3: CASSYDRGRGYTF. The CDR3, as DNA: TGTGCCAGCAGTTACGACAGGGGTCGAGGCTACACCTTC. The rearrangement links TRBV6-6 to TRBJ1-2; 8 bases align to TRBD1. V lost 2 bases, J lost 8 bases, and 4 bases stayed unmatched. The CDR3 extends over 13 amino acids. Per the germline V gene, CDR1 is MNHNY and CDR2 is SVGAGI (reference sequence).

The chain is built from TRBV12-3 or TRBV12-4 and TRBJ2-4; perhaps TRBD1 as D (5 bases). The end of the DNA fits TRBJ2-5 better, so the J call may be wrong. This CDR3 has 13 residues. As DNA, the CDR3 is TGTGCCAGCAGTTCCCTGGACAAAGAGACCCAGTACTTC. Translation gives CASSSLDKETQYF.

The rearrangement joins TRBV12-3 or TRBV12-4 to TRBJ2-3; TRBD2 is a possible D gene (5 bases). The V end lost 2 bases, the J end lost 6 bases, and 15 bases lay between the germline ends. CDR3 length: 15 amino acids. CDR3 in amino acids: CASSLQRPRMDTQYF. In DNA, the CDR3 is TGTGCCAGCAGTTTACAGCGGCCCCGGATGGATACGCAGTATTTT.

V and J are TRBV20-1 and TRBJ2-7, with D perhaps matching TRBD1 (7 bases). Deletions cut 3 bases from V and 3 bases from J, with 21 bases between. CDR3 length: 16 amino acids. Per germline, CDR1 DFQATT and CDR2 SNEGSKA (reference sequence). CDR3 sequence: CSARRFGRGVGYEQYF. DNA for the CDR3: TGCAGTGCTAGGAGGTTCGGCAGGGGGGTTGGCTACGAGCAGTACTTC.

This clonotype turned up a few times. The V gene is TRBV11-1, the J gene TRBJ1-1; 7 bases fit TRBD1. The CDR3 runs to 16 residues. CDR1 and CDR2 (germline): SGHAT, FQDESV (reference sequence). V shed 5 bases and J 4 bases; nucleotides not matched to a gene: 13. The CDR3 DNA reads TGTGCCAGCAGCCCACTTGACAGGGAGTGGGTCACTGAAGCTTTCTTT. This codes for CASSPLDREWVTEAFF.

The chain combines TRBV12-3 or TRBV12-4 with TRBJ2-5; TRBD2 matches at 12 bases. V gave up 1 base and J gave up 2 bases; unmatched junction bases: 11. The CDR3 sequence is 19 residues long. DNA of the CDR3: TGTGCCAGCAGTTTAGGGGCTAGCGGGGGGGTGGAGTTGCAAGAGACCCAGTACTTC. Its translation is CASSLGASGGVELQETQYF.

The genes are TRBV6-4 and TRBJ1-2; D not certain. Germline V gene sequence: CDR1 MRHNA, CDR2 SNTAGT. CDR3 size: 13 residues. Trimming cost V 4 bases and J 6 bases, with 12 bases left between them. CDR3 sequence: CASSVDMGNGYTF. CDR3 coding DNA: TGTGCCAGCAGTGTAGACATGGGGAATGGCTACACCTTC.

This chain joins TRBV7-9 and TRBJ1-2; D unresolved. CDR1 is SEHNR and CDR2 is FQNEAQ in the germline V gene (reference sequence). The CDR3 consists of 16 residues. Between the trimmed V and J ends, which lost 4 bases and 1 base, there was a span of 16 bases. CDR3 region: CASSSLDGPDNYGYTF. The CDR3, as DNA: TGTGCCAGCAGCTCACTCGACGGACCAGATAACTATGGCTACACCTTC. The variable domain in full, with the rest retrieved from reference TRBV7-9 and TRBJ1-2, is DTGVSQNPRHKITKRGQNVTFRCDPISEHNRLYWYRQTLGQGPEFLTYFQNEAQLEKSRLLSDRFSAERPKGSFSTLEIQRTEQGDSAMYLCASSSLDGPDNYGYTFGSGTRLTVV.

The chain carries TRBV29-1 and TRBJ2-3; D possibly uses TRBD1 or TRBD2 (5 bases each). CDR1 is SQVTM and CDR2 is ANQGSEA in the germline V gene. The V gene lost 6 bases and the J gene lost 0 bases, with 16 bases spanning the gap. This CDR3 has 15 residues. The CDR3 DNA reads TGCAGCGTCCACCTGGGACGGCTAAGCACAGATACGCAGTATTTT. It specifies CSVHLGRLSTDTQYF.

In its sample, this clonotype was seen many times. At one end the junction does not follow the germline gene, possibly because of a read error. The chain carries TRBV5-1 and TRBJ1-2; TRBD1 is a possible D gene (6 bases). Germline V lookup: CDR1 SGHRS, CDR2 YFSETQ. The CDR3 length is 13 residues. CDR3 DNA sequence: TGTGCCAGCAGCTTGGCCGGCGGGGGCGGCTACACCTTC. The encoded protein is CASSLAGGGGYTF.

Concerning this clonotype itself: At one end the junction does not follow the germline gene, possibly because of a read error. This rearrangement joins TRBV5-6 to TRBJ1-4; 9 bases are a match to TRBD1. The CDR3 totals 15 residues. Per germline, CDR1 SGHDT and CDR2 YYEEEE. The CDR3 DNA sequence: TGTGCCAGCAGCCGAAAGGGACAGGGCGGTGAAAAACGGTTTTTT. Its translation: CASSRKGQGGEKRFF.

This chain uses TRBV5-1 with TRBJ2-5, with a tentative D call TRBD2 (5 bases). The J call is uncertain, as TRBJ2-7 better fits the DNA end. Germline V gives CDR1 SGHRS, CDR2 YFSETQ. This CDR3 is built from 13 residues. The CDR3 spells CASSPFGVYEQYF. The CDR3 DNA reads as TGCGCCAGCAGCCCTTTCGGGGTCTACGAGCAGTACTTC.

The gene calls are TRBV5-6 and TRBJ2-3; no definite D call. Germline V gene sequence: CDR1 SGHDT, CDR2 YYEEEE. This CDR3 is built from 15 residues. V shed 0 bases and J shed 4 bases, with 12 bases lying between them. CDR3 amino acids: CASSLGILHPDTQYF. CDR3 in DNA: TGTGCCAGCAGCTTGGGGATCTTACACCCAGATACGCAGTATTTT. The variable domain in full, completed from reference TRBV5-6 and TRBJ2-3, reads DAGVTQSPTHLIKTRGQQVTLRCSPKSGHDTVSWYQQALGQGPQFIFQYYEEEERQRGNFPDRFSGHQFPNYSSELNVNALLLGDSALYLCASSLGILHPDTQYFGPGTRLTVL.

This chain joins TRBV5-6 and TRBJ1-4; D unclear. The CDR3 runs to 12 residues. Germline CDR1 is SGHDT and CDR2 is YYEEEE. V lost 1 base, J lost 8 bases, and 6 bases lay in between. The CDR3 DNA reads as TGTGCCAGCAGCTTGAGAGGGGAAAAACTGTTTTTT. Its protein is CASSLRGEKLFF. Filled out from reference TRBV5-6 and TRBJ1-4, the complete variable domain reads DAGVTQSPTHLIKTRGQQVTLRCSPKSGHDTVSWYQQALGQGPQFIFQYYEEEERQRGNFPDRFSGHQFPNYSSELNVNALLLGDSALYLCASSLRGEKLFFGSGTQLSVL.

In the case of this clonotype: The CDR3 does not end in the conserved phenylalanine or tryptophan, so this is likely a read error. J is TRBJ2-3 and V is TRBV9; D call uncertain. Germline V gives CDR1 SGDLS, CDR2 YYNGEE. V was shortened by 4 bases and J by 0 bases, with 15 bases between the two germline ends. This CDR3 region has 16 residues. In DNA, the CDR3 is TGTGCCAGCAGCCGACCCACGTACCCTAGCACAGATACGCAGTATTTG. Protein: CASSRPTYPSTDTQYL.

This clonotype was observed a few times. V is TRBV5-6 and J is TRBJ2-7; 7 bases are shared with TRBD1. Germline values: CDR1 SGHDT, CDR2 YYEEEE. Trimming took 6 bases from V and 5 from J; bases not matched to a gene: 11. This CDR3 comprises 14 residues. As DNA, the CDR3 is TGTGCCAGCATTGCGGGTGACAGGGTCCACGAGCAGTACTTC. This translates into CASIAGDRVHEQYF.

This chain links TRBV18 with TRBJ2-7; 7 bases align to TRBD2. Germline CDR1 is KGHSH and CDR2 is LQKENI. The length of the CDR3 is 15 residues. Germline trimming cut 4 bases from V and 7 bases from J; bases unmatched to any gene: 13. The CDR3 sequence is CASSQTSVGLGEQYF. The CDR3, as DNA: TGTGCCAGCTCACAAACTAGCGTTGGGTTGGGTGAGCAGTACTTC.

The chain links TRBV7-2 to TRBJ2-1, with 9 bases identical to TRBD2. Losses at the gene ends were 4 bases for V and 5 bases for J; bases not matched to a gene: 6. CDR1 and CDR2 (germline): SGHTA, FQGNSA. This CDR3 has 15 amino acids. The chain's CDR3 is CASSSPTSGHNEQFF. The CDR3 DNA follows: TGTGCCAGCAGCTCACCAACTAGCGGGCACAATGAGCAGTTCTTC.

Only a few counts were recorded for this clonotype. The chain is built from TRBV6-5 and TRBJ2-7, with D perhaps matching TRBD1 or TRBD2 (5 bases each). The length of the CDR3 is 15 residues. Germline V lookup: CDR1 MNHEY, CDR2 SVGAGI. Trimming left V 2 bases short and J 4 bases short, with 15 bases between. The CDR3 spells CASSYRGVGRYEQYF. CDR3 nucleotide sequence: TGTGCCAGCAGTTACAGGGGAGTAGGTCGGTACGAGCAGTACTTC.

The rearrangement links TRBV15 to TRBJ2-5; D assignment may be TRBD1 or TRBD2 (5 bases each). CDR1 is LNHNV and CDR2 is YYDKDF in the germline V gene (reference sequence). The CDR3 consists of 14 residues. V gave up 1 base and J gave up 0 bases, with 6 bases separating them. The CDR3 protein is CATSRGGNQETQYF. The CDR3 nucleotides read TGTGCCACCAGCAGAGGGGGGAACCAAGAGACCCAGTACTTC.

In this sample, this clonotype turned up a few times. This rearrangement joins TRBV19 to TRBJ2-5; unclear D gene. Germline lookup yields CDR1 LNHDA and CDR2 SQIVND (reference sequence). With 4 bases removed from V and 4 bases from J, the gap between germline ends came to 22 bases. The CDR3 sequence is 17 residues long. CDR3 in amino acids: CASSTLSGRRRGETQYF. CDR3 DNA sequence: TGTGCCAGTAGTACTCTATCCGGGCGTAGGAGAGGAGAGACCCAGTACTTC.

This clonotype was counted between two and nine times. The chain recombines TRBV20-1 with TRBJ2-4, with 7 bases identical to TRBD2. V gave up 3 bases and J gave up 8 bases; unmatched junction bases: 10. This CDR3 comprises 14 residues. Germline-derived CDR1 and CDR2 are DFQATT and SNEGSKA (reference sequence). CDR3 sequence (DNA): TGCAGTGCTAGGCCCCATCGGGAGGTAGACATTCAGTACTTC. This gives the protein CSARPHREVDIQYF.

The J gene is TRBJ1-1, the V gene TRBV5-1, with 9 bases aligning to TRBD1. With 4 bases clipped from V and 10 bases from J, the junction kept 14 bases outside the gene matches. This CDR3 is 15 amino acids long. The germline CDR1 and CDR2 sequences are SGHRS and YFSETQ. CDR3 sequence (DNA): TGCGCCAGCAGCCCCCCGGGACAGGGTTGTAGTGGAGCTTTCTTT. Amino acids: CASSPPGQGCSGAFF.

There are a few counts of this clonotype. This sequence joins TRBV20-1 and TRBJ2-7; 9 bases are shared with TRBD1. Per germline, CDR1 DFQATT and CDR2 SNEGSKA (reference sequence). This CDR3 contains 16 residues. After removal of 1 base from V and 1 base from J, the junction contained 8 bases not matched to a gene. The CDR3 sequence is CSARVSRTGDSYEQYF. Written as DNA, the CDR3 is TGCAGTGCTAGAGTTTCTAGGACAGGGGATTCCTACGAGCAGTACTTC.

There are a few counts of this clonotype. The V gene is TRBV20-1, the J gene TRBJ2-5, with TRBD2 matching 7 bases. Germline trimming cut 3 bases from V and 4 bases from J; bases unmatched to any gene: 8. Per the germline V gene, CDR1 is DFQATT and CDR2 is SNEGSKA (reference sequence). The CDR3 runs 14 residues. CDR3 bases: TGCAGTGCTAGCAAAGGGAGGGTGGGAGAGACCCAGTACTTC. It encodes CSASKGRVGETQYF.

This clonotype has only a few counts. The gene calls are TRBV12-3 or TRBV12-4 and TRBJ1-5; D uncertain. The CDR3 sequence is 17 residues long. Trimming shortened V by 6 bases and J by 0 bases, and 18 bases separated the two germline ends. CDR3 amino acids: CASSSWAVEYSNQPQHF. In nucleotides, the CDR3 is TGTGCCAGCAGCTCTTGGGCTGTAGAATATAGCAATCAGCCCCAGCATTTT.

This clonotype has more than one count but fewer than ten. The CDR3 sequence is CASSRYGPGDEQYF. The CDR3 nucleotides are TGTGCCAGCTCACGGTACGGCCCCGGAGACGAGCAGTACTTC. This chain joins TRBV18 and TRBJ2-7; the D is unclear. The CDR3 totals 14 residues. Germline lookup yields CDR1 KGHSH and CDR2 LQKENI. V was shortened by 4 bases and J by 5 bases, with 15 bases between the two germline ends.

This chain links TRBV5-1 with TRBJ2-1; 9 bases are a match to TRBD1. The germline CDR1 and CDR2 sequences are SGHRS and YFSETQ. CDR3 length equals 16 residues. V was clipped by 5 bases and J by 8 bases; unmatched bases: 14. The CDR3 DNA follows: TGCGCCAGCAGTGGGGGGGGAACAACAGGGGGCGATGAGCAGTTCTTC. It is translated as CASSGGGTTGGDEQFF.

The chain combines TRBV12-3 or TRBV12-4 with TRBJ1-1, with D unclear. CDR3 size: 12 residues. The germline V and J ends were trimmed by 6 bases and 2 bases, with 7 bases remaining between them. The CDR3 coding sequence is TGTGCCAGCAGGAAAGATAACACTGAAGCTTTCTTT. This translates into CASRKDNTEAFF.

This clonotype has just a few counts. CDR3: CASSPASVGTDTQYF. CDR3 coding DNA: TGCGCCAGCAGCCCTGCCTCGGTTGGCACAGATACGCAGTATTTT. This chain joins TRBV5-1 and TRBJ2-3; D is uncertain. The ends were cut back, 4 bases at V and 1 base at J, with 13 bases in the middle. Germline CDR1 and CDR2: SGHRS and YFSETQ. The CDR3 is made up of 15 amino acids.